The 15 T cell receptor beta chains reported below all come from one sample, sequenced in a study of cytomegalovirus exposure and HLA in healthy donors. Primers included in the PCR were 60 Vbeta and 13 Jbeta primers. The method was immunoSEQ multiplex PCR; TCRdb's version includes in-frame clones alone and lacks a portion of them. The data contain fewer than 150,000 clones, approximately 78% of them singletons. The sequenced sample was PBMCs. The receptor set was obtained from a woman in her thirties or forties in good health and CMV-seropositive.

This chain links TRBV5-4 with TRBJ2-1; 7 nucleotides line up with TRBD2. Germline V lookup: CDR1 SGHNT, CDR2 YYREEE (reference sequence). Trimming cost V 6 bases and J 9 bases; bases outside gene matches: 6. The CDR3 has 12 amino acids. The CDR3 DNA is TGTGCCAGCACCCCCCCGGGGGGTGAGCAGTTCTTC. This translates into CASTPPGGEQFF. Full variable domain (missing parts from reference TRBV5-4 and TRBJ2-1): ETGVTQSPTHLIKTRGQQVTLRCSSQSGHNTVSWYQQALGQGPQFIFQYYREEENGRGNFPPRFSGLQFPNYSSELNVNALELDDSALYLCASTPPGGEQFFGPGTRLTVL.

The chain couples TRBV7-9 to TRBJ1-4; TRBD1 aligns across 8 bases. The CDR3 is made up of 14 amino acids. CDR1 SEHNR and CDR2 FQNEAQ come from the germline V gene (reference sequence). Unmatched junction bases numbered 6, after V lost 5 bases and J lost 7 bases. In DNA, the CDR3 is TGTGCCAGCAGCGTGGACAGGGTCTTTGAAAAACTGTTTTTT. It yields the protein CASSVDRVFEKLFF.

This clone occurred once. The rearrangement uses TRBV6-4 and TRBJ2-1; D may be TRBD2 (6 bases). CDR1 is MRHNA, CDR2 SNTAGT, per germline. CDR3 length: 13 amino acids. V was trimmed by 5 bases and J by 7 bases, leaving 12 bases between them. CDR3 loop: CASSFGGENEQFF. As DNA, the CDR3 is TGTGCCAGCAGTTTCGGCGGGGAAAATGAGCAGTTCTTC.

The chain has TRBV9 and TRBJ1-1; maybe TRBD1 (5 bases). CDR3 size: 14 residues. V was cut by 2 bases and J by 2 bases, with 10 bases left in between. Germline V gene sequence: CDR1 SGDLS, CDR2 YYNGEE. The DNA for the CDR3 is TGTGCCAGCAGCGTTTCGACAGTTAACACTGAAGCTTTCTTT. As protein: CASSVSTVNTEAFF.

The table lists this clone with a few counts. The CDR3 nucleotides are TGTGCCACCAGCAGACGTCCCGGGGAGGGATTGGATGGCTACACCTTC. Translated: CATSRRPGEGLDGYTF. The rearrangement joins TRBV15 to TRBJ1-2; the D is unclear. Germline V lookup: CDR1 LNHNV, CDR2 YYDKDF (reference sequence). Trimming shortened V by 2 bases and J by 6 bases, and 19 bases separated the two germline ends. The CDR3 is 16 residues long.

The chain uses TRBV10-3 and TRBJ2-7; 8 bases align to TRBD1. The V gene end was trimmed by 7 bases and the J gene end by 2 bases; junction bases not matched to a gene: 7. CDR1 is ENHRY and CDR2 is SYGVKD in the germline V gene. The CDR3 is 14 amino acids. CDR3 loop: CAITPGGRTYEQYF. The CDR3, as DNA: TGTGCCATCACGCCAGGGGGCAGAACCTACGAGCAGTACTTC.

V is TRBV9 and J is TRBJ1-2; 7 bases line up with TRBD1. Per the germline V gene, CDR1 is SGDLS and CDR2 is YYNGEE. This CDR3 region has 15 residues. The trim removed 4 bases at V and 10 bases at J, leaving 16 bases unmatched. This CDR3 reads CASSPRGNRRDDYTF. The CDR3 region has the DNA TGTGCCAGCAGCCCCAGGGGGAACAGGAGGGATGACTACACCTTC.

This sequence joins TRBV4-3 and TRBJ2-1; D unclear. Germline values: CDR1 LGHNA, CDR2 YSLEER. V dropped 0 bases and J dropped 7 bases, with 4 bases sitting between them. The CDR3 totals 12 residues. CDR3 sequence: CASSQETNEQFF. The CDR3 region has the DNA TGCGCCAGCAGCCAAGAAACTAATGAGCAGTTCTTC.

This chain joins TRBV2 and TRBJ2-1; possibly TRBD2 for D (5 bases). There are 14 residues in the CDR3. Looked up from germline, CDR1 is SNHLY and CDR2 is FYNNEI. The V and J ends lost 5 bases and 9 bases respectively, with 17 bases between them. CDR3 sequence reads: CASSPTLGSVEQFF. The CDR3 bases are TGTGCCAGCAGTCCTACACTAGGATCCGTTGAGCAGTTCTTC. The full variable domain, with the rest looked up from reference TRBV2 and TRBJ2-1, is EPEVTQTPSHQVTQMGQEVILRCVPISNHLYFYWYRQILGQKVEFLVSFYNNEISEKSEIFDDQFSVERPDGSNFTLKIRSTKLEDSAMYFCASSPTLGSVEQFFGPGTRLTVL.

The gene calls are TRBV6-5 and TRBJ1-2; D is ambiguous. V was shortened by 3 bases and J by 4 bases, with 12 bases between the two germline ends. Germline V CDR1 and CDR2: MNHEY, SVGAGI. The CDR3 consists of 14 residues. CDR3 bases: TGTGCCAGCAGTTATGCGCAGGCAGTCTATGGCTACACCTTC. It translates to CASSYAQAVYGYTF.

In its sample, this clone was seen a few times. The chain couples TRBV6-1 to TRBJ2-5; D possibly corresponds to TRBD2 (6 bases). Germline-derived CDR1 and CDR2 are MNHNS and SASEGT. The V end was cut by 4 bases, the J end by 1 base, with 13 bases between. The CDR3 extends over 15 amino acids. The chain's CDR3 is CASSGNSGIQETQYF. CDR3 DNA sequence: TGTGCCAGCAGTGGTAATAGCGGAATCCAAGAGACCCAGTACTTC.

This clone was observed a handful of times. The chain employs TRBV7-9 and TRBJ2-7; D unclear. Between the trimmed V and J ends, which lost 4 bases and 2 bases, there was a span of 6 bases. This CDR3 is 12 amino acids long. Germline CDR1 is SEHNR and CDR2 is FQNEAQ (reference sequence). The CDR3 sequence is CASSSHTYEQYF. The CDR3 nucleotides read TGTGCCAGCAGCTCACATACCTACGAGCAGTACTTC.

The chain links TRBV5-1 to TRBJ1-1; 8 bases agree with TRBD1. CDR1 is SGHRS and CDR2 is YFSETQ in the germline V gene. The CDR3 length is 14 residues. V lost 4 bases to trimming and J lost 0 bases; unmatched junction nucleotides: 2. In nucleotides, the CDR3 is TGCGCCAGCAGCCCGGGACAGGTGAACACTGAAGCTTTCTTT. Its translation is CASSPGQVNTEAFF.

CDR3 protein: CASSPKTSGAIYEQYF. DNA for the CDR3: TGTGCCAGCAGCCCGAAAACTAGCGGGGCCATTTACGAGCAGTACTTC. The chain carries TRBV11-1 and TRBJ2-7; 10 nucleotides match TRBD2. Germline loops: CDR1 SGHAT, CDR2 FQDESV (reference sequence). This CDR3 is built from 16 residues. Trimming cost V 5 bases and J 4 bases; bases outside gene matches: 11.

In the case of this clone: Other DNA sequences in this sample translate to the same CDR3. The chain carries TRBV2 and TRBJ2-3; 8 bases agree with TRBD1. Germline V CDR1 and CDR2: SNHLY, FYNNEI. The CDR3 runs to 14 residues. V lost 6 bases to trimming and J lost 0 bases; unmatched junction nucleotides: 2. CDR3 protein: CASSRQGSTDTQYF. The CDR3 DNA follows: TGTGCCAGCAGCCGACAGGGGAGCACAGATACGCAGTATTTT.